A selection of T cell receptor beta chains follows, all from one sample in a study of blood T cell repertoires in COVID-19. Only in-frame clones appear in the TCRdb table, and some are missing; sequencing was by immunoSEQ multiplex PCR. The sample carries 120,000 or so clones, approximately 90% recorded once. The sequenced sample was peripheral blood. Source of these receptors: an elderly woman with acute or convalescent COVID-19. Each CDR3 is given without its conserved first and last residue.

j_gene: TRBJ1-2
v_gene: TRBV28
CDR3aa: ASSRAGDYGYT

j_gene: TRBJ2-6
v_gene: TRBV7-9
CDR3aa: ASSLHRGSGANVLT

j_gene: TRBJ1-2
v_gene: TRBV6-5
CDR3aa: ASSYSGQGEGYT

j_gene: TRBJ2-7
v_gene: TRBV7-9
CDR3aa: ASSLAGGMGDYEQY

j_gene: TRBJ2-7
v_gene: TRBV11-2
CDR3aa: ATNFGGGSYEQY

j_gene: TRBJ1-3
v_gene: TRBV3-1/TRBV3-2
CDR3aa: ASSRGQPSGNTIY

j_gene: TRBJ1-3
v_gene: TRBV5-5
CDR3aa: ASSSDRNSGNTIY

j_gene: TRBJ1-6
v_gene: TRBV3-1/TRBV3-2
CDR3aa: ASSPGQSSYNSPLH

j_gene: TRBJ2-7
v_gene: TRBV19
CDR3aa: ASSRSGAYHVQSTTYEQY

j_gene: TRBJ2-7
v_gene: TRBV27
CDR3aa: ASSSRRGLGVHEQY

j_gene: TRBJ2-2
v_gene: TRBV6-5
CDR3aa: ASSFDRLSGELF

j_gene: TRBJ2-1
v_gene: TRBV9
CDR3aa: ASSGRDNEQF

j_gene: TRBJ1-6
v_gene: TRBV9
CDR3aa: ASSVEVRANSPLH

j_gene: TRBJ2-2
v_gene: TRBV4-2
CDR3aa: ASSQELLRQGSAGELF

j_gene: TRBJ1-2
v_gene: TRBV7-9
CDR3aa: ASSLALKGARGYT

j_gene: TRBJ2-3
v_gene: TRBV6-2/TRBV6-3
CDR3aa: ASSASWLDTQY

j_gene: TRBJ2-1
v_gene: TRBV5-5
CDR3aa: ASSSPMAAGGRSYNEQF

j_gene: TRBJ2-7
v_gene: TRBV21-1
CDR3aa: ASSKGQGSNRATYEQY

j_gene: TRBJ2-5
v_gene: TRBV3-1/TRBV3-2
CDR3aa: ASSQGQGIGETQY

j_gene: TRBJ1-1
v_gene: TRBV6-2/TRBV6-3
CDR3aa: ASSRQGVEAF

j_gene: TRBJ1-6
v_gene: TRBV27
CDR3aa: ASSFAQGVGNSPLH

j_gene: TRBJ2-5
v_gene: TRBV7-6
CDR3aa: ASSLVWLGPGGARETQY

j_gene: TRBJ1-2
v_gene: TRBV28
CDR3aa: ASRTDILVGYT

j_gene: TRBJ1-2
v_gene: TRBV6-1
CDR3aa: ASSGAGTAYGYT

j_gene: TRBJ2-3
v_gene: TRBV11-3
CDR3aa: ASSGRGDTQY

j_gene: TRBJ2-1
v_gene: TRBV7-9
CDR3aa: ASSLGQAHNEQF

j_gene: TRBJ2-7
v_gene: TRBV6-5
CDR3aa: ASRVDRGFSYEQY

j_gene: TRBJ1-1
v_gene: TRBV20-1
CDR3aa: SARTEAEAF

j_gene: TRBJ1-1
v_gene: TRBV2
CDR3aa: ASSESGLGEAF

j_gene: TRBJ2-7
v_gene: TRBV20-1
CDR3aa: SARLGYEQY

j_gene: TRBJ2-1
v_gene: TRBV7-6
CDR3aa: ASSLVFRGRANRDEQF

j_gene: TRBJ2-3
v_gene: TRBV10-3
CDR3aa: AIRTGGDTDTQY

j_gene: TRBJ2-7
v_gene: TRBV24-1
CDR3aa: ATSDFRAGSAYEQY

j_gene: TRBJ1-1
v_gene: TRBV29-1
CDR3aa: SVVSGGGNTEAF

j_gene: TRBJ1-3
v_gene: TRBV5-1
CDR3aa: ASSPTGASGNTIY

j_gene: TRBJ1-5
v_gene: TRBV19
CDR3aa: ASSIGSAGGQWNQPQH

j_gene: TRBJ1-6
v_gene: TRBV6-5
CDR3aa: ASSYGGVNSPLH

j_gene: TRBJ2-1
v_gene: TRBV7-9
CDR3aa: ASSWGGNEQF

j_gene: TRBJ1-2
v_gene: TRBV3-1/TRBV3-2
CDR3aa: ASSQDLGQYGYT

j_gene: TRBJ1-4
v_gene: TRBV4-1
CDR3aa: ASSLKDRANEKLF

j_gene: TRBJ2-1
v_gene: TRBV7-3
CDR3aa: ASSPNSGSYNEQF

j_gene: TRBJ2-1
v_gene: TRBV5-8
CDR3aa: ASSRGTYNEQF

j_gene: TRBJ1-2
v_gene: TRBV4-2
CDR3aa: ASSQDLGGGSVRGYT

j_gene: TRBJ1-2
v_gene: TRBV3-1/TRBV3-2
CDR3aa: ASSQGGQSYGYT

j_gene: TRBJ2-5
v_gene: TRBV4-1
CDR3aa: ASSQGGGEETQY